These 25 T cell receptor beta chains share one sample of origin, sequenced in a study of CD8 T cells in Susac syndrome. The RNA input was roughly 0.45 to 1 ug, and it was reverse transcribed with random hexamers. TCRdb fed the immunoSEQ multiplex PCR reads into MiXCR, producing one record per CDR3 protein. The sample holds about 84,000 distinct CDR3 sequences, over 85% seen once. The specimen was CD8+ T cells from PBMCs. Every receptor here comes from a human donor in good health.

The gene calls are TRBV21-1 and TRBJ1-5. TRBV21-1 constitutes a pseudogene. This CDR3 has 13 residues. CDR3 DNA sequence: TGTGCCAGCAGTCGAAATAGCAATCAGCCCCAGCATTTT. Translated: CASSRNSNQPQHF.

V and J are TRBV16 and TRBJ2-7; either TRBD1 or TRBD2 may supply D (6 bases each). V was clipped by 1 base and J by 5 bases, with 9 bases between them. In germline, CDR1 is KGHSY, CDR2 FQNENV. The CDR3 spans 13 residues. The CDR3 nucleotides read TGTGCCAGCAGCCAATTGAGGGGGGACGAGCAGTACTTC. Protein product: CASSQLRGDEQYF.

The J gene is TRBJ1-1, the V gene TRBV25-1; D uncertain. The V and J ends lost 2 bases and 5 bases respectively, with 9 bases between them. The CDR3 consists of 13 residues. In germline, CDR1 is MGHDK, CDR2 SYGVNS. This CDR3 reads CASSEGGVTEAFF. CDR3 bases: TGTGCCAGCAGTGAAGGCGGGGTTACTGAAGCTTTCTTT.

This clonotype has only one observation. This sequence joins TRBV7-9 and TRBJ2-7; maybe TRBD1 (5 bases). Germline CDR1 reads SEHNR; CDR2 reads FQNEAQ (reference sequence). This CDR3 has 15 amino acids. Trimming cost V 2 bases and J 4 bases, with 15 bases left between them. The CDR3 region is CASSLSQGLRYEQYF. The CDR3 DNA is TGTGCCAGCAGCTTAAGTCAGGGTTTGAGATACGAGCAGTACTTC.

The chain is built from TRBV6-5 and TRBJ2-5; no clear D. The length of the CDR3 is 12 residues. CDR1 and CDR2 from the germline V gene are MNHEY and SVGAGI. V dropped 6 bases and J dropped 6 bases, with 11 bases sitting between them. The CDR3 sequence: CASSFDEQTQYF. CDR3 nucleotide sequence: TGTGCCAGCAGCTTCGACGAGCAGACCCAGTACTTC.

This chain joins TRBV7-2 and TRBJ2-2, with 9 positions matching TRBD2. V trimming: 5 bases; J trimming: 3 bases; junction bases outside the gene matches: 7. Looked up from germline, CDR1 is SGHTA and CDR2 is FQGNSA. CDR3 length: 16 amino acids. CDR3 in amino acids: CASSPLAGLYTGELFF. Written as DNA, the CDR3 is TGTGCCAGCAGCCCTCTAGCGGGGCTATACACCGGGGAGCTGTTTTTT.

This clonotype was seen once. CDR3: CASSRSRQGGDYGYTF. DNA for the CDR3: TGTGCCAGCAGCCGATCCAGACAGGGAGGGGACTATGGCTACACCTTC. This rearrangement joins TRBV7-9 to TRBJ1-2; 7 positions agree with TRBD1. J was trimmed by 3 bases and V by 5 bases; bases with no gene match: 12. Germline V gene data show CDR1 as SEHNR and CDR2 as FQNEAQ (reference sequence). The CDR3 spans 16 residues.

The chain employs TRBV10-3 and TRBJ1-2; 7 bases map to TRBD1. Germline CDR1 reads ENHRY; CDR2 reads SYGVKD. After removal of 6 bases from V and 4 bases from J, the junction contained 2 bases not matched to a gene. The CDR3 has 12 amino acids. The CDR3 sequence is CAIRGGSYGYTF. In DNA, the CDR3 is TGTGCCATCAGAGGGGGCAGCTATGGCTACACCTTC.

This chain links TRBV6-1 with TRBJ1-1, with 8 bases fitting TRBD1. CDR1 and CDR2 (germline): MNHNS, SASEGT. CDR3 length equals 14 residues. V dropped 7 bases and J dropped 5; count of bases not matched to a gene: 9. CDR3 in amino acids: CASTTTGEGTEAFF. The CDR3 DNA is TGTGCCAGCACCACGACAGGGGAGGGAACTGAAGCTTTCTTT.

The chain joins TRBV29-1 to TRBJ1-3, with D hard to call. Per germline, CDR1 SQVTM and CDR2 ANQGSEA. Trimming took off 4 bases at V and 7 bases at J, with 8 bases between the two ends. The CDR3 consists of 11 residues. This CDR3 reads CSVVLVNTIYF. CDR3 coding DNA: TGCAGCGTTGTCCTGGTGAACACCATATATTTT.

The gene calls are TRBV3-1 and TRBJ1-1, with 11 bases identical to TRBD1. CDR3 size: 16 residues. J was trimmed by 8 bases and V by 1 base; bases with no gene match: 9. The V gene's germline CDR1 is LGHDT and CDR2 YNNKEL (reference sequence). The CDR3 coding sequence is TGTGCCAGCAGCCAAGTATCAATTGGGACAGGGGGGGAAGCTTTCTTT. Protein: CASSQVSIGTGGEAFF. Filled out from reference TRBV3-1 and TRBJ1-1, the complete variable domain reads DTAVSQTPKYLVTQMGNDKSIKCEQNLGHDTMYWYKQDSKKFLKIMFSYNNKELIINETVPNRFSPKSPDKAHLNLHINSLELGDSAVYFCASSQVSIGTGGEAFFGQGTRLTVV.

This rearrangement joins TRBV12-5 to TRBJ2-7, with a tentative D call TRBD1 (5 bases). The CDR3 is 13 amino acids. CDR1 and CDR2 (germline): LGHNT, FRNRAP. With 6 bases removed from V and 0 bases from J, the gap between germline ends came to 9 bases. This CDR3 is CASGPDSSYEQYF. The DNA of the CDR3 is TGTGCTAGTGGACCCGACAGCTCCTACGAGCAGTACTTC.

This chain joins TRBV6-4 and TRBJ2-7; no clear D. Per germline, CDR1 MRHNA and CDR2 SNTAGT. The CDR3 covers 17 residues. Trimming removed 2 bases from V and 2 bases from J, with 19 bases in between. In nucleotides, the CDR3 is TGTGCCAGCAGTGACCGACTTCGCCATCCGCACGCCTACGAGCAGTACTTC. This encodes CASSDRLRHPHAYEQYF.

The count of this clonotype is one. The chain combines TRBV6-1 with TRBJ2-5; no clear D gene. This CDR3 comprises 12 residues. Trimming stripped 11 bases from V and 0 bases from J, with 10 bases between. Germline V CDR1 and CDR2: MNHNS, SASEGT. DNA for the CDR3: TGTGCCTCTGAACCTAACCAAGAGACCCAGTACTTC. This translates into CASEPNQETQYF.

The CDR3 here is CASSSQGANTGELFF. The CDR3 nucleotides read TGTGCCAGCAGCTCACAGGGGGCGAACACCGGGGAGCTGTTTTTT. V is TRBV7-9 and J is TRBJ2-2, with TRBD1 matching 8 bases. Per germline, CDR1 SEHNR and CDR2 FQNEAQ (reference sequence). The CDR3 contains 15 residues. With V trimmed by 4 bases and J by 0 bases, 1 base remained unmatched.

The chain couples TRBV14 to TRBJ2-1, with a possible D match to TRBD1 (5 bases). V was trimmed by 4 bases and J by 10 bases, leaving 11 bases between them. Germline assignment: CDR1 SGHDN and CDR2 FVKESK. The CDR3 spans 12 residues. DNA of the CDR3: TGTGCCAGCAGCCGGTACAGGATGGAGCAGTTCTTC. This codes for CASSRYRMEQFF.

The J gene is TRBJ2-2, the V gene TRBV7-3; D is unresolved. There are 12 residues in the CDR3. The germline gives CDR1 SGHTA, CDR2 FQGTGA. V was clipped by 7 bases and J by 2 bases, with 5 bases between them. The CDR3 bases are TGTGCCAGCACGGATAACACCGGGGAGCTGTTTTTT. Translating gives CASTDNTGELFF.

The chain is built from TRBV10-3 and TRBJ1-2, with 11 bases matching TRBD1. The CDR3 has 13 amino acids. V shed 9 bases, J shed 8 bases, and the junction held 8 bases outside the gene matches. Germline CDR1 is ENHRY and CDR2 is SYGVKD. The CDR3 DNA follows: TGTGCCATAACCCTGGGACAGGGGGACGGCTACACCTTC. It specifies CAITLGQGDGYTF.

The rearrangement joins TRBV7-9 to TRBJ2-2; 7 nucleotides agree with TRBD1. CDR1 SEHNR and CDR2 FQNEAQ come from the germline V gene (reference sequence). The CDR3 totals 15 residues. Trimming cost V 3 bases and J 2 bases; bases outside gene matches: 3. The CDR3 sequence is CASSFRDSNTGELFF. CDR3 DNA sequence: TGTGCCAGCAGCTTTCGGGACAGCAACACCGGGGAGCTGTTTTTT. The full variable domain, completed using reference TRBV7-9 and TRBJ2-2, is DTGVSQNPRHKITKRGQNVTFRCDPISEHNRLYWYRQTLGQGPEFLTYFQNEAQLEKSRLLSDRFSAERPKGSFSTLEIQRTEQGDSAMYLCASSFRDSNTGELFFGEGSRLTVL.

The chain uses TRBV19 and TRBJ1-2; 9 nucleotides align to TRBD1. V shed 6 bases, J shed 7 bases, and the junction held 9 bases outside the gene matches. Per the germline V gene, CDR1 is LNHDA and CDR2 is SQIVND (reference sequence). This CDR3 comprises 14 residues. The CDR3 spells CASRPTGGRRGYTF. The DNA for the CDR3 is TGTGCCAGTAGGCCGACAGGGGGACGGCGTGGCTACACCTTC.

The J gene is TRBJ2-7, the V gene TRBV7-8; D call uncertain. The CDR3 length is 15 residues. Germline values: CDR1 SGHVS, CDR2 FQNEAQ. V gave up 5 bases and J gave up 0 bases, with 14 bases separating them. The chain's CDR3 is CASSPLGSASYEQYF. The CDR3 DNA reads TGTGCCAGCAGCCCATTAGGGTCAGCCTCCTACGAGCAGTACTTC.

V gene TRBV20-1 combines with J gene TRBJ1-2; 7 nucleotides line up with TRBD1. The CDR3 loop spans 13 amino acids. The trim removed 5 bases at V and 8 bases at J, leaving 11 bases unmatched. Germline assignment: CDR1 DFQATT and CDR2 SNEGSKA (reference sequence). CDR3 in amino acids: CSADGQAYEGYTF. The CDR3 coding sequence is TGCAGTGCTGACGGACAGGCGTACGAAGGCTACACCTTC.

CDR3 loop: CASSQDSGRWTEAFF. The CDR3 coding sequence is TGCGCCAGCAGCCAAGATTCGGGCAGGTGGACTGAAGCTTTCTTT. The chain combines TRBV4-1 with TRBJ1-1; no clear D gene. CDR3 length equals 15 residues. Per germline, CDR1 MGHRA and CDR2 YSYEKL. Trimming shortened V by 0 bases and J by 5 bases, and 13 bases separated the two germline ends.

This chain links TRBV6-6 with TRBJ1-1, with 7 bases that match TRBD1. CDR1 MNHNY and CDR2 SVGAGI come from the germline V gene (reference sequence). Trimming at V came to 2 bases and at J to 2 bases, leaving 5 bases not matched to a gene. CDR3 length equals 15 residues. This CDR3 is CASSYMTGTNTEAFF. The CDR3 nucleotides are TGTGCCAGCAGTTACATGACAGGGACCAACACTGAAGCTTTCTTT.

There are a few counts of this clonotype. The chain couples TRBV25-1 to TRBJ1-2; possibly TRBD1 for D (5 bases). The CDR3 consists of 14 residues. The germline V gene encodes CDR1 MGHDK and CDR2 SYGVNS. V gave up 3 bases and J gave up 5 bases, with 13 bases separating them. This CDR3 reads CASSEWGRAYGYTF. The CDR3 region has the DNA TGTGCCAGCAGTGAGTGGGGCAGGGCTTATGGCTACACCTTC.